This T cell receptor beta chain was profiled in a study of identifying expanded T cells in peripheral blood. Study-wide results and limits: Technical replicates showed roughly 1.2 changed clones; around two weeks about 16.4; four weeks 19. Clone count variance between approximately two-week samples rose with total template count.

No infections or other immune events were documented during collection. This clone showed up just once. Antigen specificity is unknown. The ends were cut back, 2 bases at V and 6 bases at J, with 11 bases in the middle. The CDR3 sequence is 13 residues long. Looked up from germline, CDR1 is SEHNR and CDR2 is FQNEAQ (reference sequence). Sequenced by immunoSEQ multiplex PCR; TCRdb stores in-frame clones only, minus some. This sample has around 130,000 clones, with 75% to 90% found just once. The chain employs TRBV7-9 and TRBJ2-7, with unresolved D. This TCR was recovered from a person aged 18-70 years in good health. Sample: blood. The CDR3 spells CASSLIPLSEQYF. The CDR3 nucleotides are TGTGCCAGCAGCTTAATTCCATTGTCCGAGCAGTACTTC.